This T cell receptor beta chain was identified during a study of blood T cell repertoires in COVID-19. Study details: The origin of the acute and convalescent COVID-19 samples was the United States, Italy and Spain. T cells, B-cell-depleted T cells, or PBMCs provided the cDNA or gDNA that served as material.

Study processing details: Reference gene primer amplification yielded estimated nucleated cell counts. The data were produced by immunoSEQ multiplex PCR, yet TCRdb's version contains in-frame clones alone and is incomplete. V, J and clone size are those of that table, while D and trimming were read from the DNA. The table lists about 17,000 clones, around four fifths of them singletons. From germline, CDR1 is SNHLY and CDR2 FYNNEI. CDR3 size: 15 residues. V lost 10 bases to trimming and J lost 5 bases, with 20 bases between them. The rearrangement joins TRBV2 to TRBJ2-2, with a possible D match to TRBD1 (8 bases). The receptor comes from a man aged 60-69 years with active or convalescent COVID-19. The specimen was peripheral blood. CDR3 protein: CATTDRGGLTGELFF. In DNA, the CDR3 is TGTGCCACTACCGACAGGGGAGGGTTGACCGGGGAGCTGTTTTTT.